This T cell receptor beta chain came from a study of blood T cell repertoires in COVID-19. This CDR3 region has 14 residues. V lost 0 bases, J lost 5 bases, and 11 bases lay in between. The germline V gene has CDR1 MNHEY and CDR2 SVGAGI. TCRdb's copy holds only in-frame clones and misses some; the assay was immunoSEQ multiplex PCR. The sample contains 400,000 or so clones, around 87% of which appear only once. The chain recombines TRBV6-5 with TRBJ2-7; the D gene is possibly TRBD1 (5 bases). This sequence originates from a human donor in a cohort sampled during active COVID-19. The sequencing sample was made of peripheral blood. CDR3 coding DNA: TGTGCCAGCAGTTACTCAGGGGTAGCCGACGAGCAGTACTTC. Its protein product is CASSYSGVADEQYF.